The rows below give T cell receptor beta chains drawn from one sample of a study of identical twins. TCRdb reanalysed the 5' RACE reads using MiXCR and keeps one entry per CDR3 protein. The data hold about 300,000 distinct CDR3 sequences, with 9% to 15% observed a single time. The same data also contributed to another study, on yellow fever vaccine responses in identical twins.

Sample: CD8+ T cells sorted from blood. Source of these receptors: a woman in her late teens or twenties in good health. Both conserved end residues are trimmed from each CDR3.

J gene: TRBJ2-3
V gene: TRBV7-6
CDR3 length: 12
CDR3 protein: ASSLISGTDTQY

J gene: TRBJ2-7
V gene: TRBV10-3
CDR3 length: 13
CDR3 protein: AISEVGGRSYEQY

J gene: TRBJ2-5
V gene: TRBV4-1
CDR3 length: 13
CDR3 protein: ASSQVGLEYETQY

J gene: TRBJ1-5
V gene: TRBV7-9
CDR3 length: 11
CDR3 protein: ASSRQGFQPQH

J gene: TRBJ2-3
V gene: TRBV7-6
CDR3 length: 17
CDR3 protein: ASSLSSGGQTYSTDTQY

J gene: TRBJ1-1
V gene: TRBV4-1
CDR3 length: 12
CDR3 protein: ASSLRVVDTEAF

J gene: TRBJ2-5
V gene: TRBV28
CDR3 length: 12
CDR3 protein: ASSIGNNRETQY

J gene: TRBJ2-5
V gene: TRBV4-1
CDR3 length: 14
CDR3 protein: ASSQDDPAGQETQY

J gene: TRBJ2-1
V gene: TRBV7-6
CDR3 length: 15
CDR3 protein: ASSLAASLSVQDEQF

J gene: TRBJ2-1
V gene: TRBV20-1
CDR3 length: 12
CDR3 protein: SARGGGDYNEQF

J gene: TRBJ2-1
V gene: TRBV7-8
CDR3 length: 13
CDR3 protein: ASRPTGSSYNEQF

J gene: TRBJ2-1
V gene: TRBV12-3/TRBV12-4
CDR3 length: 10
CDR3 protein: ASSQTGNEQF

J gene: TRBJ2-1
V gene: TRBV12-3/TRBV12-4
CDR3 length: 12
CDR3 protein: ASSLPGLNNEQF

J gene: TRBJ2-2
V gene: TRBV4-1
CDR3 length: 16
CDR3 protein: ASSQGTGTGGHTGELF

J gene: TRBJ2-1
V gene: TRBV2
CDR3 length: 14
CDR3 protein: ASSAGGQDRYNEQF

J gene: TRBJ2-7
V gene: TRBV2
CDR3 length: 14
CDR3 protein: ASTVPGTSGTYEQY

J gene: TRBJ1-2
V gene: TRBV7-9
CDR3 length: 14
CDR3 protein: ASSLAGEVPIYGYT

J gene: TRBJ2-1
V gene: TRBV2
CDR3 length: 15
CDR3 protein: ASSERPSGGPYNEQF

J gene: TRBJ2-3
V gene: TRBV7-9
CDR3 length: 13
CDR3 protein: ASSPGTGSRDTQY

J gene: TRBJ1-1
V gene: TRBV2
CDR3 length: 10
CDR3 protein: AVTDMNTEAF

J gene: TRBJ2-3
V gene: TRBV3-1
CDR3 length: 15
CDR3 protein: ASSQDTSGPGTDTQY

J gene: TRBJ2-1
V gene: TRBV15
CDR3 length: 14
CDR3 protein: ATSRDPGATYNEQF

J gene: TRBJ2-7
V gene: TRBV3-1
CDR3 length: 12
CDR3 protein: ASSQGLDLYEQY

J gene: TRBJ2-6
V gene: TRBV6-1
CDR3 length: 13
CDR3 protein: ASRQGAGGANVLT

J gene: TRBJ2-2
V gene: TRBV9
CDR3 length: 11
CDR3 protein: ASSVVLTGELF

J gene: TRBJ2-2
V gene: TRBV2
CDR3 length: 14
CDR3 protein: ASWSRQGLLTGELF

J gene: TRBJ2-7
V gene: TRBV12-3/TRBV12-4
CDR3 length: 10
CDR3 protein: ASSPLFYEQY

J gene: TRBJ1-2
V gene: TRBV19
CDR3 length: 9
CDR3 protein: ATAYAYGYT

J gene: TRBJ2-7
V gene: TRBV20-1
CDR3 length: 12
CDR3 protein: SANPGQGGYEQY

J gene: TRBJ2-1
V gene: TRBV12-3/TRBV12-4
CDR3 length: 11
CDR3 protein: ASSSGTNNEQF

J gene: TRBJ1-3
V gene: TRBV7-2
CDR3 length: 9
CDR3 protein: ASRRGNTIY

J gene: TRBJ2-3
V gene: TRBV11-2
CDR3 length: 15
CDR3 protein: ASSSGSGTMRTDTQY

J gene: TRBJ2-2
V gene: TRBV2
CDR3 length: 13
CDR3 protein: ASSMGQVNTGELF

J gene: TRBJ2-7
V gene: TRBV12-3/TRBV12-4
CDR3 length: 10
CDR3 protein: ASSWTTYEQY

J gene: TRBJ2-6
V gene: TRBV28
CDR3 length: 15
CDR3 protein: ASTRGGQGLGANVLT

J gene: TRBJ2-1
V gene: TRBV12-3/TRBV12-4
CDR3 length: 15
CDR3 protein: ASSPGREQGSYNEQF

J gene: TRBJ2-5
V gene: TRBV20-1
CDR3 length: 14
CDR3 protein: SAQMGLAGLQETQY

J gene: TRBJ2-3
V gene: TRBV6-5
CDR3 length: 13
CDR3 protein: ASSFADRSTDTQY

J gene: TRBJ1-1
V gene: TRBV29-1
CDR3 length: 13
CDR3 protein: SVYTGTYMNTEAF

J gene: TRBJ2-7
V gene: TRBV9
CDR3 length: 10
CDR3 protein: ASSVDGLEQY

J gene: TRBJ2-5
V gene: TRBV12-3/TRBV12-4
CDR3 length: 11
CDR3 protein: ACRKMGQETQY

J gene: TRBJ2-6
V gene: TRBV7-9
CDR3 length: 14
CDR3 protein: ASSETGDSGANVLT

J gene: TRBJ2-1
V gene: TRBV3-1
CDR3 length: 11
CDR3 protein: ASSQEIWNEQF

J gene: TRBJ1-1
V gene: TRBV24-1
CDR3 length: 11
CDR3 protein: ATSVGGSTEAF

J gene: TRBJ2-1
V gene: TRBV28
CDR3 length: 15
CDR3 protein: ASSYPSVGGPVDEQF

J gene: TRBJ2-5
V gene: TRBV20-1
CDR3 length: 16
CDR3 protein: SARERTGGTFIVETQY

J gene: TRBJ2-5
V gene: TRBV3-1
CDR3 length: 15
CDR3 protein: ASSQEFWRWPQETQY

J gene: TRBJ2-1
V gene: TRBV6-5
CDR3 length: 14
CDR3 protein: ASSYGAGRSYNEQF

J gene: TRBJ1-1
V gene: TRBV12-3/TRBV12-4
CDR3 length: 15
CDR3 protein: ASSLALGVLLNTEAF

J gene: TRBJ2-2
V gene: TRBV12-3/TRBV12-4
CDR3 length: 13
CDR3 protein: ASNSGTGGTGELF

J gene: TRBJ2-1
V gene: TRBV2
CDR3 length: 12
CDR3 protein: ASSEVAAYNEQF

J gene: TRBJ2-7
V gene: TRBV5-5
CDR3 length: 11
CDR3 protein: ASSTDTHYEQH